Below are 8 T cell receptor beta chains sequenced from a single sample in a study of OX40 agonist ivuxolimab in advanced cancers. Libraries were prepared by immunoSEQ multiplex PCR; TCRdb keeps only in-frame clonotypes and omits some of them. The sample lists about 68,000 clones, approximately 91% seen once, with under 0.4% in the top ten. Sample: CD4+ or CD8+ T cells sorted from blood, taken in a trial of the OX40 agonist ivuxolimab. Receptors were obtained from an adult with an advanced solid tumor such as melanoma, head and neck, liver or kidney cancer.

The CDR3 spells CASSPPASYYNEQFF. The CDR3 nucleotides are TGTGCCAGCAGCCCCCCCGCCAGTTACTACAATGAGCAGTTCTTC. V usage is TRBV5-4 and J usage is TRBJ2-1; D ambiguous. V was trimmed by 4 bases and J by 3 bases, leaving 14 bases between them. CDR1 and CDR2 from the germline V gene are SGHNT and YYREEE (reference sequence). The CDR3 has 15 amino acids.

The genes are TRBV6-6 and TRBJ2-3; D remains unclear. In germline, CDR1 is MNHNY, CDR2 SVGAGI (reference sequence). V gave up 6 bases and J gave up 5 bases, with 9 bases separating them. The CDR3 consists of 12 residues. CDR3 nucleotides: TGTGCCAGCAGACCAGAAGGAGATACGCAGTATTTT. This translates into CASRPEGDTQYF.

This clone was recorded once. This sequence joins TRBV5-5 and TRBJ1-5, with D unresolved. Germline values: CDR1 SGHKS, CDR2 YYEKEE (reference sequence). The CDR3 is 14 amino acids. The V gene lost 2 bases and the J gene lost 0 bases, with 6 bases spanning the gap. This chain's CDR3 is CASSFRNSNQPQHF. The CDR3 nucleotides read TGTGCCAGCAGCTTCAGAAATAGCAATCAGCCCCAGCATTTT. The full variable domain, its missing parts supplied by reference TRBV5-5 and TRBJ1-5, is DAGVTQSPTHLIKTRGQQVTLRCSPISGHKSVSWYQQVLGQGPQFIFQYYEKEERGRGNFPDRFSARQFPNYSSELNVNALLLGDSALYLCASSFRNSNQPQHFGDGTRLSIL.

The chain uses TRBV11-2 and TRBJ2-4, with 8 nucleotides matching TRBD2. V shed 0 bases, J shed 9 bases, and the junction held 4 bases outside the gene matches. This CDR3 contains 14 residues. From germline, CDR1 is SGHAT and CDR2 FQNNGV. The CDR3 here is CASSLERGAGIQYF. The CDR3 DNA is TGTGCCAGCAGCTTAGAGCGGGGGGCGGGCATTCAGTACTTC.

This chain connects TRBV2 to TRBJ1-1; a weak D match, TRBD1 (5 bases). The CDR3 covers 16 residues. The germline V gene encodes CDR1 SNHLY and CDR2 FYNNEI. The V and J ends lost 5 bases and 5 bases respectively, with 21 bases between them. The CDR3 spells CASSSGTRGYRTEAFF. As DNA, the CDR3 is TGTGCCAGCAGTTCGGGGACTCGTGGGTACCGAACTGAAGCTTTCTTT. Full variable domain (remainder filled in from reference TRBV2 and TRBJ1-1): EPEVTQTPSHQVTQMGQEVILRCVPISNHLYFYWYRQILGQKVEFLVSFYNNEISEKSEIFDDQFSVERPDGSNFTLKIRSTKLEDSAMYFCASSSGTRGYRTEAFFGQGTRLTVV.

The gene calls are TRBV4-1 and TRBJ2-2, with D perhaps matching TRBD2 (6 bases). The CDR3 covers 18 residues. Germline V gives CDR1 MGHRA, CDR2 YSYEKL. Trimming left V 1 base short and J 0 bases short, with 15 bases between. This chain's CDR3 is CASSQGPSGQANTGELFF. CDR3 DNA: TGCGCCAGCAGCCAAGGCCCCAGCGGGCAAGCGAACACCGGGGAGCTGTTTTTT.

V usage is TRBV7-9 and J usage is TRBJ2-7; TRBD1 is a possible D gene (8 bases). The CDR3 covers 17 residues. Per the germline V gene, CDR1 is SEHNR and CDR2 is FQNEAQ (reference sequence). V was clipped by 4 bases and J by 2 bases, with 21 bases between them. For the CDR3, the DNA is TGTGCCAGCAGCTCCGGGGGGTTCGGGACAGGCACCTACGAGCAGTACTTC. The encoded protein is CASSSGGFGTGTYEQYF.

The chain links TRBV19 to TRBJ2-2; weak D call: TRBD1 (6 bases). CDR1 and CDR2 from the germline V gene are LNHDA and SQIVND (reference sequence). V was trimmed by 10 bases and J by 5 bases, leaving 17 bases between them. The CDR3 totals 14 residues. In DNA form, the CDR3 reads TGTGCCACCGATACAGGGACGGGGACCGGGGAGCTGTTTTTT. Its protein is CATDTGTGTGELFF.